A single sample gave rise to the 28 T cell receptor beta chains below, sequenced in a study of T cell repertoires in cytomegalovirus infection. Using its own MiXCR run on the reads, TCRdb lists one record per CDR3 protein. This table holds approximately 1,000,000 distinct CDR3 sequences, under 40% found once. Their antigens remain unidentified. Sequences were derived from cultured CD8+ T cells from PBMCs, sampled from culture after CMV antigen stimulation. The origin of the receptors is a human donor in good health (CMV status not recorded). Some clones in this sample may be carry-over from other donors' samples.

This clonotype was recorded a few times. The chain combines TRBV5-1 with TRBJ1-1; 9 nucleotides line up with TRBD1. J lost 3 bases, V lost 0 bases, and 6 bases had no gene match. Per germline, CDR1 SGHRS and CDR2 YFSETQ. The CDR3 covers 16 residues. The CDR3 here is CASSLDPGQGYTEAFF. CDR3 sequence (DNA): TGCGCCAGCAGCTTGGATCCGGGACAGGGCTACACTGAAGCTTTCTTT.

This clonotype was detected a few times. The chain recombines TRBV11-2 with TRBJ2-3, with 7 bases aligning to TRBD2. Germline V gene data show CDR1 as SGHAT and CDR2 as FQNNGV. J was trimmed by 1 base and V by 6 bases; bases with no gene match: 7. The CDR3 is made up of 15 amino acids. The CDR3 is CASSRFAGGTDTQYF. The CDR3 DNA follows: TGTGCCAGCAGTCGTTTCGCGGGGGGCACAGATACGCAGTATTTT.

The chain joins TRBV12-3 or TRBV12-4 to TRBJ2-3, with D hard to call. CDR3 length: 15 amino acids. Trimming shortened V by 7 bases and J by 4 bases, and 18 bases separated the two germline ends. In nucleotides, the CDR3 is TGTGCCAGCACCGTCTCTCTGGGGATAGCAGATACGCAGTATTTT. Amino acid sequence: CASTVSLGIADTQYF.

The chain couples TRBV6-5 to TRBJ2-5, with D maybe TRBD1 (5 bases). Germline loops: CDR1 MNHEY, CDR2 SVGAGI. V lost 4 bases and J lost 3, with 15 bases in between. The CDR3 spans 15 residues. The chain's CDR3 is CASSLTRGPKETQYF. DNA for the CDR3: TGTGCCAGCAGTTTAACAAGGGGCCCGAAAGAGACCCAGTACTTC.

The CDR3 region has the DNA TGTGCCAGCAGTTATCACTCTGGGACAGGGGCTGGTTCACCCCTCCACTTT. Its translation: CASSYHSGTGAGSPLHF. The genes are TRBV6-1 and TRBJ1-6; 10 bases align to TRBD1. The CDR3 has 17 residues. Germline CDR1 reads MNHNS; CDR2 reads SASEGT. J was trimmed by 9 bases and V by 5 bases; bases with no gene match: 13.

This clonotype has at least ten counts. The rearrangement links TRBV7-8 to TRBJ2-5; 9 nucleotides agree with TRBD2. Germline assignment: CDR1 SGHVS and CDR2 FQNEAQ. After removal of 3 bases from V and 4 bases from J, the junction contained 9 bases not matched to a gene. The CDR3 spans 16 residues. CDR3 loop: CASSFPWLAGIETQYF. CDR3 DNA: TGTGCCAGCAGCTTTCCCTGGCTAGCGGGGATAGAGACCCAGTACTTC.

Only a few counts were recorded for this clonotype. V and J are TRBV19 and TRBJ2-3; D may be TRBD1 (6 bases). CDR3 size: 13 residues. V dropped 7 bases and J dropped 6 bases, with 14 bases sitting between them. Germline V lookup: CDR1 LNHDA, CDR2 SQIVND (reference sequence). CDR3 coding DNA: TGTGCCAGTACCGTTGGGGGCTCGGATACGCAGTATTTT. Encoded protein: CASTVGGSDTQYF. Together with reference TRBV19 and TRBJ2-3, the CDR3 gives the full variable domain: DGGITQSPKYLFRKEGQNVTLSCEQNLNHDAMYWYRQDPGQGLRLIYYSQIVNDFQKGDIAEGYSVSREKKESFPLTVTSAQKNPTAFYLCASTVGGSDTQYFGPGTRLTVL.

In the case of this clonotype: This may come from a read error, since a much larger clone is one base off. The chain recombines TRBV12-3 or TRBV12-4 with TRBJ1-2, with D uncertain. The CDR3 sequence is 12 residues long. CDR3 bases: TGTGCCAACAGTTTTGGCAGAAATGGCTACACCTTC. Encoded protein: CANSFGRNGYTF.

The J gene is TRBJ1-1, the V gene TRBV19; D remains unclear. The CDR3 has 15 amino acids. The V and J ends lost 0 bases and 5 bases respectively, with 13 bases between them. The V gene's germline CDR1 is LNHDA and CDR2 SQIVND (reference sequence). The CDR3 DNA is TGTGCCAGTAGTATAGATCTGACTGGGTGGACTGAAGCTTTCTTT. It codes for CASSIDLTGWTEAFF.

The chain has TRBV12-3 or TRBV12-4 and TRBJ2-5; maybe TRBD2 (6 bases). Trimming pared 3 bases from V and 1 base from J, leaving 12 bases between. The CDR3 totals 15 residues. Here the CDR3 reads CASSFFGGTQETQYF. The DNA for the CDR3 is TGTGCCAGCAGTTTTTTCGGAGGGACCCAAGAGACCCAGTACTTC.

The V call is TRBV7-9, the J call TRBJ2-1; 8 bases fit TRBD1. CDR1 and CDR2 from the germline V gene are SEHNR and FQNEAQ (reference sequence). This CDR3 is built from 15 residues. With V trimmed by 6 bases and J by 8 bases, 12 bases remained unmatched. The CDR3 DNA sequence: TGTGCCAGCAGTTCCCGTGGGACAGGTATCCATGAGCAGTTCTTC. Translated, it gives CASSSRGTGIHEQFF.

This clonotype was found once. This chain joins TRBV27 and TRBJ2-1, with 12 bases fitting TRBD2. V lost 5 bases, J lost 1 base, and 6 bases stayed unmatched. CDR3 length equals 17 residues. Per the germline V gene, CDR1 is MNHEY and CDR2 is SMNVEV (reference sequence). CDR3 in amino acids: CASSLPGLAGSYNEQFF. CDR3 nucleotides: TGTGCCAGCAGTCTCCCCGGACTAGCGGGGTCCTACAATGAGCAGTTCTTC.

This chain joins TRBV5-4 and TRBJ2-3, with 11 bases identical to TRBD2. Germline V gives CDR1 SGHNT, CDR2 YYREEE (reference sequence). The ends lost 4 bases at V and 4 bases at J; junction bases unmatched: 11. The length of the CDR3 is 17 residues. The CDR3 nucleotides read TGTGCCAGCAGCCGACCACTTAGCGGGGGGGCCGCAGATACGCAGTATTTT. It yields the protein CASSRPLSGGAADTQYF. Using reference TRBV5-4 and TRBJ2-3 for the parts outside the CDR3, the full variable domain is ETGVTQSPTHLIKTRGQQVTLRCSSQSGHNTVSWYQQALGQGPQFIFQYYREEENGRGNFPPRFSGLQFPNYSSELNVNALELDDSALYLCASSRPLSGGAADTQYFGPGTRLTVL.

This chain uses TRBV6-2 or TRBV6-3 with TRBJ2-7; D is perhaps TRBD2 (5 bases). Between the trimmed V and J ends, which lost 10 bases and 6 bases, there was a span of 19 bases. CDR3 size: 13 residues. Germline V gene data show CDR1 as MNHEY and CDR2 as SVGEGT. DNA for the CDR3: TGTGCCACCTTCACTCCCCGGGGAAGCGAGCAGTACGTC. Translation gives CATFTPRGSEQYV.

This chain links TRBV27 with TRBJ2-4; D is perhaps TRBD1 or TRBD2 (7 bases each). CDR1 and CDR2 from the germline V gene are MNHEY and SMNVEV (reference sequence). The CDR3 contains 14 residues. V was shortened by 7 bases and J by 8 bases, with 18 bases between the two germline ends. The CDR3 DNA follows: TGTGCCAGCAAGAAGACAGGGAGGGGGGACATTCAGTACTTC. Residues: CASKKTGRGDIQYF.

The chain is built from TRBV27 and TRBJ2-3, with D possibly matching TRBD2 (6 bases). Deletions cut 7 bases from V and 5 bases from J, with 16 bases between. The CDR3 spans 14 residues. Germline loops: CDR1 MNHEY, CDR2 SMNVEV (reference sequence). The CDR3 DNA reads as TGTGCCAGCACCCGAGGACCCGGGAGAGATACGCAGTATTTT. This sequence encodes CASTRGPGRDTQYF.

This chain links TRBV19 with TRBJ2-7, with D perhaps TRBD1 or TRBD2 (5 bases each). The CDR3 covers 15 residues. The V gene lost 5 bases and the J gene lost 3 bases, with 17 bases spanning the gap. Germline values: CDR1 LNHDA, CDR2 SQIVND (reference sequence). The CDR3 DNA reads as TGTGCCAGTAGTCCGAGCCGGGGCTGGGACTACGAGCAGTACTTC. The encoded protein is CASSPSRGWDYEQYF.

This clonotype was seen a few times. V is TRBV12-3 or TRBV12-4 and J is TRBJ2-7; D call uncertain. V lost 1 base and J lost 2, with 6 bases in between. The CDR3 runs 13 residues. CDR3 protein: CASSLGKTYEQYV. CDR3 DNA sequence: TGTGCCAGCAGTTTAGGGAAGACCTACGAGCAGTACGTC.

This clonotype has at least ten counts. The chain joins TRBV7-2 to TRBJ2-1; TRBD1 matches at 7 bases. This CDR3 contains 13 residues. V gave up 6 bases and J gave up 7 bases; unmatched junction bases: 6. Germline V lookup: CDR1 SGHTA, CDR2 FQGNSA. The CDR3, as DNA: TGTGCCAGCAGAAGTAAGGGGGCTAATGAGCAGTTCTTC. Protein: CASRSKGANEQFF.

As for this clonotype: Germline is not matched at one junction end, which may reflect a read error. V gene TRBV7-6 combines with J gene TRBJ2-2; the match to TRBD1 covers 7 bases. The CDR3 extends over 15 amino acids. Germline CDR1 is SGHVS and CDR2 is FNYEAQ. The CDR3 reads CVSIPDRRNTGELFF. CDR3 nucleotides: TGTGTCAGCATCCCGGACAGGCGAAACACCGGGGAGCTGTTTTTT.

CDR3 bases: TGCGCCAGCAGCCAAGAAGACAGCTCTGGAAACACCATATATTTT. The encoded protein is CASSQEDSSGNTIYF. The chain recombines TRBV4-1 with TRBJ1-3, with D possibly being TRBD1 (5 bases). V was cut by 0 bases and J by 0 bases, with 6 bases left in between. CDR3 size: 15 residues. The germline CDR1 and CDR2 sequences are MGHRA and YSYEKL.

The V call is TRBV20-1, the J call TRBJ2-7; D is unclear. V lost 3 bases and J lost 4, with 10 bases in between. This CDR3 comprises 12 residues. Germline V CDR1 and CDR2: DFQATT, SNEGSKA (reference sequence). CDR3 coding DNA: TGCAGTGCTAGTCATTCTGGATACGAGCAGTACGTC. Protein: CSASHSGYEQYV.

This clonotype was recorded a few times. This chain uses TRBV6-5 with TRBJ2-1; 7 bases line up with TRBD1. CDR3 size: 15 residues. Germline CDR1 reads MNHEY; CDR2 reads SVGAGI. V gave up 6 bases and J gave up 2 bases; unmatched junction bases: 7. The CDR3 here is CASSRRQGTYNEQFF. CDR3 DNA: TGTGCCAGCAGCCGTCGACAGGGAACCTACAATGAGCAGTTCTTC.

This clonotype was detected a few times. The CDR3 bases are TGCAGCGTAAGACTCCTTGAAGCTTTCTTT. It specifies CSVRLLEAFF. The chain combines TRBV29-1 with TRBJ1-1; D remains ambiguous. The germline CDR1 and CDR2 sequences are SQVTM and ANQGSEA. V was shortened by 6 bases and J by 7 bases, with 9 bases between the two germline ends. There are 10 residues in the CDR3. The whole variable domain, filled in from reference TRBV29-1 and TRBJ1-1, reads SAVISQKPSRDICQRGTSLTIQCQVDSQVTMMFWYRQQPGQSLTLIATANQGSEATYESGFVIDKFPISRPNLTFSTLTVSNMSPEDSSIYLCSVRLLEAFFGQGTRLTVV.

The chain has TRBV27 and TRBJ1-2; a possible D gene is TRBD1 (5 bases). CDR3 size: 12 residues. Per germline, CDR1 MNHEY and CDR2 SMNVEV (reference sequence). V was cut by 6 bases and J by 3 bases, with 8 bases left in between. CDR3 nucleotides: TGTGCCAGCAGCGACAGCTACTATGGCTACACCTTC. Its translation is CASSDSYYGYTF.

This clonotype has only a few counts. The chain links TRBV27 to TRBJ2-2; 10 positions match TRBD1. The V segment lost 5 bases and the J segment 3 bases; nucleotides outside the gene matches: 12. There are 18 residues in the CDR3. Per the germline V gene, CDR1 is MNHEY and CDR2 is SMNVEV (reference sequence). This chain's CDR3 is CASSLTGTGVLHTGELFF. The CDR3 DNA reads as TGTGCCAGCAGTCTGACCGGGACAGGGGTCCTTCACACCGGGGAGCTGTTTTTT.

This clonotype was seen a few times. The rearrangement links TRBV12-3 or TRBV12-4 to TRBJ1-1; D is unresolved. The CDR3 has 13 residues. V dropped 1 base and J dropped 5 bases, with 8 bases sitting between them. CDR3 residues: CASSLGIRTEAFF. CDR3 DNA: TGTGCCAGCAGTTTAGGTATAAGAACTGAAGCTTTCTTT.

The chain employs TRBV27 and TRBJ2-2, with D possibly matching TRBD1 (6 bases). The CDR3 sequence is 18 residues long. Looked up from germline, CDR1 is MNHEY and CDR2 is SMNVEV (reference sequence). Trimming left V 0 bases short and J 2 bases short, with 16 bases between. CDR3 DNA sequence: TGTGCCAGCAGTTTATCGTTGGGACAAAGCCTTAACACCGGGGAGCTGTTTTTT. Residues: CASSLSLGQSLNTGELFF.